The present entry profiles one TCR beta chain with its context. Its antigen is still unknown. This sample is part of a study of Ad26.COV2.S vaccination and SARS-CoV-2 variants. In the study overall: By the intramuscular route, Ad26.COV2.S was given once, or twice 56 days apart.

Germline-derived CDR1 and CDR2 are SGHRS and YFSETQ. V dropped 2 bases and J dropped 9; count of bases not matched to a gene: 5. This CDR3 has 15 amino acids. The treatment was: 15 to 20 received Ad26.COV2.S at low or high dose, single or two shots; roughly five received placebo; per-sample allocation not given. Vaccine and placebo recipients were sampled on day 63 after the first injection. Clones were read by immunoSEQ multiplex PCR, and TCRdb kept only the in-frame ones, dropping some. The table has 300,000 to 400,000 clones, around 90% seen once. Notes on the study in general: Spike-specific responses of CD8+ and CD4+ T cells were reported to display substantial breadth after vaccination. Placebo recipients and vaccine recipients were similar in non-spike TCR breadth.

The sequencing used peripheral blood, collected in a trial of Ad26.COV2.S vaccine versus placebo. The sequence came from a person aged 18-65 years who received the Ad26.COV2.S COVID-19 vaccine or a placebo. This chain uses TRBV5-1 with TRBJ2-1, with TRBD2 identical over 13 bases. Written as DNA, the CDR3 is TGCGCCAGCAGCTTTACTAGCGGGGGGGTTCGTGAGCAGTTCTTC. Encoded protein: CASSFTSGGVREQFF.